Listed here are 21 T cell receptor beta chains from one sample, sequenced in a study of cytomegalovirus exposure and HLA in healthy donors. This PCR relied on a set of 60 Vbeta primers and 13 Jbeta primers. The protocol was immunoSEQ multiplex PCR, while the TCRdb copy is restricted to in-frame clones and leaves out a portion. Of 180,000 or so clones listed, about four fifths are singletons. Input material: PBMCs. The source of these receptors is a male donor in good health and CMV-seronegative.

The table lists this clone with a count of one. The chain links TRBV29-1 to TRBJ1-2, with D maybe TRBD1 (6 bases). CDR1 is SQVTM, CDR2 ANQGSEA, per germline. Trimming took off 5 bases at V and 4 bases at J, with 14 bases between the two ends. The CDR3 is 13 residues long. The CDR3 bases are TGCAGCGTTCTCGACAGGACCACCTATGGCTACACCTTC. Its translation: CSVLDRTTYGYTF.

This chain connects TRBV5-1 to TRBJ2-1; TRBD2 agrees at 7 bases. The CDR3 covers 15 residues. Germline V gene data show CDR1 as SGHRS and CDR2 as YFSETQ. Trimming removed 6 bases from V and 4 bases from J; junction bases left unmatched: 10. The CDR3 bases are TGCGCCAGCATAGGACTAGTGGGAGGATACAATGAGCAGTTCTTC. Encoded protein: CASIGLVGGYNEQFF.

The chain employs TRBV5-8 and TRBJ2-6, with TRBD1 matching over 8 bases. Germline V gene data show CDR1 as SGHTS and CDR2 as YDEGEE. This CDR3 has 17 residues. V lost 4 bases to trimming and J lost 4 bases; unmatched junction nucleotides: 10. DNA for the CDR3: TGTGCCAGCAGCGACGGGACAGGCCTGGGGGGGGCCAACGTCCTGACTTTC. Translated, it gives CASSDGTGLGGANVLTF. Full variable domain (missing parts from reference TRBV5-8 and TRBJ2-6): EAGVTQSPTHLIKTRGQQATLRCSPISGHTSVYWYQQALGLGLQFLLWYDEGEERNRGNFPPRFSGRQFPNYSSELNVNALELEDSALYLCASSDGTGLGGANVLTFGAGSRLTVL.

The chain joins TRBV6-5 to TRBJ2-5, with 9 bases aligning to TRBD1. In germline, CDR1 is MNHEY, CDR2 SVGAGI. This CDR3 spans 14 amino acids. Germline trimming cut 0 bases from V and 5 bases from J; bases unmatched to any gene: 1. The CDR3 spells CASSYSQGAETQYF. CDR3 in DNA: TGTGCCAGCAGTTACTCACAGGGGGCCGAGACCCAGTACTTC.

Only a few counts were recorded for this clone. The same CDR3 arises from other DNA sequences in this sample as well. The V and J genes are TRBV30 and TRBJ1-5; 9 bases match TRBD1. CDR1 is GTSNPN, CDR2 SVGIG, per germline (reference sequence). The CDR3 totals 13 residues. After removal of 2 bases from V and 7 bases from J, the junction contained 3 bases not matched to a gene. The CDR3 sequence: CAWSWTGEQPQHF. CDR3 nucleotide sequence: TGTGCCTGGAGTTGGACAGGGGAACAGCCCCAGCATTTT.

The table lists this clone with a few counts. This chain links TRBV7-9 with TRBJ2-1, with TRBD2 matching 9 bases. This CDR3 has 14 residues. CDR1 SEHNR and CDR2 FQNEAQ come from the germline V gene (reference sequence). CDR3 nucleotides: TGTGCTGACGTGGCTAGCGGGGCCTACAATGAGCAGTTCTTC. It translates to CADVASGAYNEQFF.

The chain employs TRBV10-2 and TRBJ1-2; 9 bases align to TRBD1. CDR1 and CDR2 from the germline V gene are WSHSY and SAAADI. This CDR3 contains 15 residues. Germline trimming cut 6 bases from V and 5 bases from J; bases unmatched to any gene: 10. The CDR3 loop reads CASSPITGGEYGYTF. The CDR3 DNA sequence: TGCGCCAGCAGCCCGATTACAGGGGGCGAGTATGGCTACACCTTC.

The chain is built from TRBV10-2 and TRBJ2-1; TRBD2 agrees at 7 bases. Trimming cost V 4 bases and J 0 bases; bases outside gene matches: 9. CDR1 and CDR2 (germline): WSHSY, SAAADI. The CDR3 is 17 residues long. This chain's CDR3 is CASSGSLGGGSYNEQFF. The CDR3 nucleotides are TGCGCCAGCAGTGGGTCGCTTGGCGGGGGCTCCTACAATGAGCAGTTCTTC.

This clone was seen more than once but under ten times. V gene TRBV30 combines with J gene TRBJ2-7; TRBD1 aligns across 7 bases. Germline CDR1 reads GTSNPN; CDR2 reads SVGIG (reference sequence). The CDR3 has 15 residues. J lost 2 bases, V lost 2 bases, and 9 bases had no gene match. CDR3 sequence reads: CAWSKPGQSTYEQYF. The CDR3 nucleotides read TGTGCCTGGAGTAAACCGGGACAGAGTACCTACGAGCAGTACTTC.

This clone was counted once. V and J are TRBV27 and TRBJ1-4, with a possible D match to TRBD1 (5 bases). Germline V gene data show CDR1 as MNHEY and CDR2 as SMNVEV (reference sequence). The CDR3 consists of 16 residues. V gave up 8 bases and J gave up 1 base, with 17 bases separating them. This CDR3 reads CASARVQGVTNEKLFF. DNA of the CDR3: TGTGCCAGCGCTCGGGTCCAGGGTGTAACTAATGAAAAACTGTTTTTT.

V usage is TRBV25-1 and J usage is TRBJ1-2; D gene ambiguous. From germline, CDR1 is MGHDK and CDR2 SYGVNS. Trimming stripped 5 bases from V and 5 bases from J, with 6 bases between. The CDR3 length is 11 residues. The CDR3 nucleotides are TGTGCCAGCAGTCCCGGTTATGGCTACACCTTC. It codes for CASSPGYGYTF.

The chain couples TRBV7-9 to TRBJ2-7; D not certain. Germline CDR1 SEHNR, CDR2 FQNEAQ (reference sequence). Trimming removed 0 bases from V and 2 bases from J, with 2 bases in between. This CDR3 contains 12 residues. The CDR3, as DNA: TGTGCCAGCAGCTTAGCCGCCTACGAGCAGTACTTC. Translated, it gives CASSLAAYEQYF.

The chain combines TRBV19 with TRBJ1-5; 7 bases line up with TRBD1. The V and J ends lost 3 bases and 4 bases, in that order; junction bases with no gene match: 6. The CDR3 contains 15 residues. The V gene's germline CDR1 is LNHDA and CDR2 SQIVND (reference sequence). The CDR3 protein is CASSMEQGRNQPQHF. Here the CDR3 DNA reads TGTGCCAGTAGTATGGAACAGGGGCGGAATCAGCCCCAGCATTTT.

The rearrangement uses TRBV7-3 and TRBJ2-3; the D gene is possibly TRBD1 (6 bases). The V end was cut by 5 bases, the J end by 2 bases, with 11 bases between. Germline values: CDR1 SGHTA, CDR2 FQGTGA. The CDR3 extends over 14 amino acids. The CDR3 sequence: CASSSTGYTDTQYF. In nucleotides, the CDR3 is TGTGCCAGCAGCAGCACAGGGTACACAGATACGCAGTATTTT.

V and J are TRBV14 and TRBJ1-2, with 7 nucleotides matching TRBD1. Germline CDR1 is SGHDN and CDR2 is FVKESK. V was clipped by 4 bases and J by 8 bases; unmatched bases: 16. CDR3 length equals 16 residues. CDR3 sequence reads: CASSPPGQTFLGGYTF. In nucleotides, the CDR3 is TGTGCCAGCAGCCCACCGGGACAGACCTTCCTTGGGGGCTACACCTTC. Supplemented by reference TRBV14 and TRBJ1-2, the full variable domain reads EAGVTQFPSHSVIEKGQTVTLRCDPISGHDNLYWYRRVMGKEIKFLLHFVKESKQDESGMPNNRFLAERTGGTYSTLKVQPAELEDSGVYFCASSPPGQTFLGGYTFGSGTRLTVV.

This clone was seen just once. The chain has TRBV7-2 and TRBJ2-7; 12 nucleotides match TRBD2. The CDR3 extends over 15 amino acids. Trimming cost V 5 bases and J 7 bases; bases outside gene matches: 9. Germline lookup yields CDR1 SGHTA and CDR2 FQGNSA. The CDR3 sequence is CASSALAGGLWEQYF. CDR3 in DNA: TGTGCCAGCAGCGCCCTAGCGGGAGGGCTGTGGGAGCAGTACTTC.

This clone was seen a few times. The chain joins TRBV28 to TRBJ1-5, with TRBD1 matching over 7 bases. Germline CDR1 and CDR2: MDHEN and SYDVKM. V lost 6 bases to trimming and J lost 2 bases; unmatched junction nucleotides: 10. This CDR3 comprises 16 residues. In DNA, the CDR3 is TGTGCCAGCAGCGAAAGGGGGCGAGTGGGCAATCAGCCCCAGCATTTT. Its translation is CASSERGRVGNQPQHF.

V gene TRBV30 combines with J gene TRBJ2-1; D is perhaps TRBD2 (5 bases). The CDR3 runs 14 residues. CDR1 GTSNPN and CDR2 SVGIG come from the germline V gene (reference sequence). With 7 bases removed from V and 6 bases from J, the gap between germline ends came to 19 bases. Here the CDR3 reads CASLAGARVNEQFF. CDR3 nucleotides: TGTGCCTCCCTAGCCGGAGCTCGGGTCAATGAGCAGTTCTTC.

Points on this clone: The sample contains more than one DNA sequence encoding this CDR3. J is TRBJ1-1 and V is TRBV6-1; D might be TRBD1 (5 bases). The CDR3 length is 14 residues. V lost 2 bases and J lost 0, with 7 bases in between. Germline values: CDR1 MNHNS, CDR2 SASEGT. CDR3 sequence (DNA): TGTGCCAGCAGTGAAAGGGGCATGAACACTGAAGCTTTCTTT. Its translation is CASSERGMNTEAFF.

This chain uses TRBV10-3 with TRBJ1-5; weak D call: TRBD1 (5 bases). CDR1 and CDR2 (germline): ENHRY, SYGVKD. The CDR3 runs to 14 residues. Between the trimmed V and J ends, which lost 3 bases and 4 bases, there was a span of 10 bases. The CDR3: CAISEGQPNQPQHF. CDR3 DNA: TGTGCCATCAGTGAAGGACAACCGAATCAGCCCCAGCATTTT.

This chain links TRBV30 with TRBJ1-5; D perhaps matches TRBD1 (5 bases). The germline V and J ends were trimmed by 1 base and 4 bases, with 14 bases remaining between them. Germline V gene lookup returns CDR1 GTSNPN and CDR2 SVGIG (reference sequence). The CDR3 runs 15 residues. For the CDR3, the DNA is TGTGCCTGGAGTGAGGGGAGGTTCGGGAATCAGCCCCAGCATTTT. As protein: CAWSEGRFGNQPQHF.